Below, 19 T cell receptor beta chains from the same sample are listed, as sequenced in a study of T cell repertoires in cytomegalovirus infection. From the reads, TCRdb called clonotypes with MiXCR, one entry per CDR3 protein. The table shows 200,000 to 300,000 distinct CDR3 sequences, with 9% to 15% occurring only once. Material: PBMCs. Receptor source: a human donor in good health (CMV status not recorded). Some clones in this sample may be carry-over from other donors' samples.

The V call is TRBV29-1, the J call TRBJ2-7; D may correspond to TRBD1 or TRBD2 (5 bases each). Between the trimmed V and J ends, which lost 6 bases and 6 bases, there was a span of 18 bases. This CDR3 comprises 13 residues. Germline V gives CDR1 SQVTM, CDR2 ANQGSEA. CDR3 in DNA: TGCAGCGTGAGGGGCGGGTTGAGGGTCGAGCAGTACTTC. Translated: CSVRGGLRVEQYF.

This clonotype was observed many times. CDR3 nucleotides: TGTGCCAGCAGCTTAGAGGACAGCACCTACAATGAGCAGTTCTTC. Amino acids: CASSLEDSTYNEQFF. The V and J genes are TRBV11-2 and TRBJ2-1; D may be TRBD1 (6 bases). This CDR3 is 15 amino acids long. Trimming pared 0 bases from V and 2 bases from J, leaving 8 bases between. Germline CDR1 SGHAT, CDR2 FQNNGV. Looking up the rest from reference TRBV11-2 and TRBJ2-1 gives the full variable domain: EAGVAQSPRYKIIEKRQSVAFWCNPISGHATLYWYQQILGQGPKLLIQFQNNGVVDDSQLPKDRFSAERLKGVDSTLKIQPAKLEDSAVYLCASSLEDSTYNEQFFGPGTRLTVL.

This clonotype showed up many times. The CDR3 loop reads CASSIEQDYTGELFF. In DNA, the CDR3 is TGCGCCAGCAGCATTGAACAGGATTACACCGGGGAGCTGTTTTTT. The chain uses TRBV5-1 and TRBJ2-2; D is perhaps TRBD1 (5 bases). Trimming pared 4 bases from V and 3 bases from J, leaving 13 bases between. The CDR3 extends over 15 amino acids. The germline V gene encodes CDR1 SGHRS and CDR2 YFSETQ.

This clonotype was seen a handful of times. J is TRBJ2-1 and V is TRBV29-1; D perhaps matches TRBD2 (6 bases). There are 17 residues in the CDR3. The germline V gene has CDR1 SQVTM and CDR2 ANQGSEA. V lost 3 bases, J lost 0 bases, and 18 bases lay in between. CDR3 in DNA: TGCAGCGTTGACGGTTCTGCCGGGACTTTCTCCTACAATGAGCAGTTCTTC. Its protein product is CSVDGSAGTFSYNEQFF.

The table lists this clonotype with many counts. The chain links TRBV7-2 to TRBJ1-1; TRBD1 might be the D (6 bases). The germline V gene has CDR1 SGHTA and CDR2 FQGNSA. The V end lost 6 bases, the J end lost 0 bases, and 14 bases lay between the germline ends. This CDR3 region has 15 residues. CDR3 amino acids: CASSFPTGVNTEAFF. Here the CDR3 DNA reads TGTGCCAGCAGTTTCCCGACAGGAGTGAACACTGAAGCTTTCTTT.

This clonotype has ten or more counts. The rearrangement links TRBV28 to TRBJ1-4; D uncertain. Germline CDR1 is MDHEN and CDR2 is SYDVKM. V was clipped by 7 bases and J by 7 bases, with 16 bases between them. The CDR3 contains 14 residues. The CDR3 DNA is TGTGCCAGCACCACCTTCCCTTTAGGTGAAAAACTGTTTTTT. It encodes CASTTFPLGEKLFF.

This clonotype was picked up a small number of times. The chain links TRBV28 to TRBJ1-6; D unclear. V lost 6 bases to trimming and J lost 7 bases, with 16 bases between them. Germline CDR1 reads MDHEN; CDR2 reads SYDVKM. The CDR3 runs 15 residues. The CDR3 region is CASSSSSGYNSPLHF. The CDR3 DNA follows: TGTGCCAGCAGCTCCTCCTCGGGGTACAATTCACCCCTCCACTTT. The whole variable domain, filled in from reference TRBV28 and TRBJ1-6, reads DVKVTQSSRYLVKRTGEKVFLECVQDMDHENMFWYRQDPGLGLRLIYFSYDVKMKEKGDIPEGYSVSREKKERFSLILESASTNQTSMYLCASSSSSGYNSPLHFGNGTRLTVT.

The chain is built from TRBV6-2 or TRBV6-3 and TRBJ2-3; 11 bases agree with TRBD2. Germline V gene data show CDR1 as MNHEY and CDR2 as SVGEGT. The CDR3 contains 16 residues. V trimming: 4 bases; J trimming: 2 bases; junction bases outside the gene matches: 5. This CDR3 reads CASSFGTSGPTDTQYF. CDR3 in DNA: TGTGCCAGCAGTTTTGGGACTAGCGGACCCACAGATACGCAGTATTTT.

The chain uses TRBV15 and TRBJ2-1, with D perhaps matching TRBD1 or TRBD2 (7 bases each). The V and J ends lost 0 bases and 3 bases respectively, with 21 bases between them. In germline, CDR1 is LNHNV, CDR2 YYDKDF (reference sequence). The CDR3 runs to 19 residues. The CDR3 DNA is TGTGCCACCAGCAGAGATCCAGGGGGACATTCTAGCGGCTACAATGAGCAGTTCTTC. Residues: CATSRDPGGHSSGYNEQFF.

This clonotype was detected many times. The CDR3 spells CASSLDGTSGYEQYF. For the CDR3, the DNA is TGTGCCAGCAGCTTAGATGGGACTAGCGGTTACGAGCAGTACTTC. This chain uses TRBV7-2 with TRBJ2-7; 11 bases map to TRBD2. The length of the CDR3 is 15 residues. Unmatched junction bases numbered 3, after V lost 1 base and J lost 4 bases. In germline, CDR1 is SGHTA, CDR2 FQGNSA.

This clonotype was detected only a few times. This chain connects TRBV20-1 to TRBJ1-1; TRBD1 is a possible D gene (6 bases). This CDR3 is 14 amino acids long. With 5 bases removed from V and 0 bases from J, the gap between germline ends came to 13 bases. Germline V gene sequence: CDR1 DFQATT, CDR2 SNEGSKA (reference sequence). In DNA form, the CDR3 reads TGCAGTGCTGTCCGGGACACACTGAACACTGAAGCTTTCTTT. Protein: CSAVRDTLNTEAFF.

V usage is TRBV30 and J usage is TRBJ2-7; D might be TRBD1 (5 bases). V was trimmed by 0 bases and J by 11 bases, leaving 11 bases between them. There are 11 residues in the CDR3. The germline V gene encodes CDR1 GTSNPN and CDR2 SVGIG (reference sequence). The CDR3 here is CAWSVGIGEYF. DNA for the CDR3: TGTGCCTGGAGTGTGGGCATAGGGGAGTACTTC.

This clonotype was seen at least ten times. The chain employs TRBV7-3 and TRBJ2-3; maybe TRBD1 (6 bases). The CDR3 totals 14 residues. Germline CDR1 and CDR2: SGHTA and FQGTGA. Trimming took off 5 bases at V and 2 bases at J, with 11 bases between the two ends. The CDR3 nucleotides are TGTGCCAGCAGCCCACAGGGATTCACAGATACGCAGTATTTT. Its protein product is CASSPQGFTDTQYF.

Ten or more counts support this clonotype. CDR3 residues: CASSPGLASDTQYF. In DNA, the CDR3 is TGTGCCAGCAGCCCGGGACTAGCATCAGATACGCAGTATTTT. This chain links TRBV7-2 with TRBJ2-3, with 9 bases that match TRBD2. The junction had 4 bases not matched to a gene; V was cut back by 5 bases and J by 4 bases. Germline CDR1 and CDR2: SGHTA and FQGNSA. The CDR3 loop spans 14 amino acids. Together with reference TRBV7-2 and TRBJ2-3, the CDR3 gives the full variable domain: GAGVSQSPSNKVTEKGKDVELRCDPISGHTALYWYRQSLGQGLEFLIYFQGNSAPDKSGLPSDRFSAERTGGSVSTLTIQRTQQEDSAVYLCASSPGLASDTQYFGPGTRLTVL.

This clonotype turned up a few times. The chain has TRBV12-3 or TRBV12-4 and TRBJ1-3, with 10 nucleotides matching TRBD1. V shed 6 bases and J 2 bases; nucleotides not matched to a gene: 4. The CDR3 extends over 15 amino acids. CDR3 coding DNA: TGTGCCAGCAGCGTAGGGACAGGGGCTGGAAACACCATATATTTT. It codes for CASSVGTGAGNTIYF.

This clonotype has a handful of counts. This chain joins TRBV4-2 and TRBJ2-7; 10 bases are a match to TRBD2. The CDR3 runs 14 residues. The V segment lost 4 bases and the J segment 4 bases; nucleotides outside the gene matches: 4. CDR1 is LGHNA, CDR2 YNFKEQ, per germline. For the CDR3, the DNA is TGTGCCAGCAGCCCTAGCGGGAGTCAGTACGAGCAGTACTTC. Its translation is CASSPSGSQYEQYF.

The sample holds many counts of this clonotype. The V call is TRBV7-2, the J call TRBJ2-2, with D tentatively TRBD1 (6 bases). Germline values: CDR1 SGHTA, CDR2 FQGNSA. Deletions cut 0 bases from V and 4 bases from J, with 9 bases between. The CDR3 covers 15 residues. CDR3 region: CASSLATGGTGELFF. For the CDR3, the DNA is TGTGCCAGCAGCTTAGCGACAGGTGGCACCGGGGAGCTGTTTTTT. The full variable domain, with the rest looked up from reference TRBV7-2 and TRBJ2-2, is GAGVSQSPSNKVTEKGKDVELRCDPISGHTALYWYRQSLGQGLEFLIYFQGNSAPDKSGLPSDRFSAERTGGSVSTLTIQRTQQEDSAVYLCASSLATGGTGELFFGEGSRLTVL.

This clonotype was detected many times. CDR3 residues: CASRAEAGNTIYF. The DNA for the CDR3 is TGTGCCAGTAGGGCCGAGGCTGGAAACACCATATATTTT. The chain uses TRBV19 and TRBJ1-3; D uncertain. There are 13 residues in the CDR3. V lost 6 bases and J lost 2, with 8 bases in between. Per the germline V gene, CDR1 is LNHDA and CDR2 is SQIVND (reference sequence).

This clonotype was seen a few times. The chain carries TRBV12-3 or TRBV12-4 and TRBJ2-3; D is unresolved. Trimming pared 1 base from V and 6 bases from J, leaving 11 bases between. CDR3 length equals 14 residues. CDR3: CASSLVPAGDTQYF. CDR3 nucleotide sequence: TGTGCCAGCAGTTTAGTGCCAGCCGGGGATACGCAGTATTTT.